The rows below give T cell receptor beta chains drawn from one sample of a study of T cells after posttransplantation cyclophosphamide. Libraries were prepared by immunoSEQ multiplex PCR; TCRdb keeps only in-frame clonotypes and omits some of them. The sample gives tens of thousands of clones, none seen only once, and the top ten clones hold 2.5% to 3%. The sample taken for sequencing was PBMCs. The receptors originated from a woman aged 60-75 years in good health, CMV-negative, and a related stem cell transplant donor. The CDR3 runs from the conserved cysteine through the conserved F or W. The D gene is left open where the match is weak. Some rows mark clone size as missing; the rest say once, few, many or name a class of expanded clone.

j_call d_call v_call clone_size cdr3_aa cdr3_nt
TRBJ2-1 TRBD2 TRBV5-1 many CASSLAVPGGDNEQFF TGCGCCAGCAGCTTGGCCGTCCCGGGGGGGGACAATGAGCAGTTCTTC
TRBJ1-1 - TRBV27 few CASSSDSPSMNTEAFF TGTGCCAGCAGTTCTGACTCCCCGTCCATGAACACTGAAGCTTTCTTT
TRBJ2-3 TRBD2 TRBV5-4 many CASSLWAGEDTQYF TGTGCCAGCAGCTTATGGGCGGGGGAAGATACGCAGTATTTT
TRBJ2-3 - TRBV27 - CASSFGGTDTQYF TGTGCCAGCAGTTTTGGGGGGACAGATACGCAGTATTTT
TRBJ1-2 - TRBV6-5 - CASRKQGGYGYTF TGTGCCAGCAGGAAACAGGGAGGGTATGGCTACACCTTC
TRBJ2-1 TRBD2 TRBV20-1 - CSAPRREGRFF TGCAGTGCTCCTCGGCGGGAGGGCCGGTTCTTC
TRBJ2-7 TRBD1 TRBV12-3/TRBV12-4 many CASSLAMGQGHEQYF TGTGCCAGCAGTTTAGCTATGGGACAGGGCCACGAGCAGTACTTC
TRBJ2-1 - TRBV5-1 many CASSYGDSYNEQFF TGCGCCAGCAGCTACGGGGACTCCTACAATGAGCAGTTCTTC
TRBJ1-1 TRBD1 TRBV19 many CASSRGQGYTEAFF TGTGCCAGTAGTAGGGGACAGGGTTACACTGAAGCTTTCTTT
TRBJ2-7 - TRBV7-6 - CASSLTEAYEQYF TGTGCCAGCAGCTTAACAGAGGCCTACGAGCAGTACTTC
TRBJ2-3 TRBD2 TRBV4-2 many CASSQGLAGGRDTQYF TGTGCCAGCAGCCAAGGGCTAGCGGGAGGAAGGGATACGCAGTATTTT
TRBJ2-7 - TRBV7-9 many CASSQSGLHYEQYF TGTGCCAGCAGCCAAAGTGGACTCCATTACGAGCAGTACTTC
TRBJ1-1 - TRBV12-3/TRBV12-4 many CASTPGQNTEAFF TGTGCCAGCACCCCGGGACAGAACACTGAAGCTTTCTTT
TRBJ1-1 - TRBV6-5 many CASSYGSLNTEAFF TGTGCCAGCAGTTACGGCAGTTTGAACACTGAAGCTTTCTTT
TRBJ2-3 TRBD2 TRBV6-1 many CASSEGLAGGPRYF TGTGCCAGCAGTGAAGGACTAGCGGGGGGGCCTCGGTATTTT